The clone carrying this T cell receptor (beta chain) was recorded many times. Its cognate antigen is unknown. The sample belongs to a study of beta chain features in type 1 diabetes. One heparinised draw, averaging around 0.12 L, was taken per donor. Each sorted population was over 98% pure. Reverse transcribing all isolated RNA meant expressed TCRB transcripts were sequenced. The protocol was immunoSEQ multiplex PCR, while the TCRdb copy is restricted to in-frame clones and leaves out a portion. The profile shows approximately 150,000 clones, over 9.5% of them singletons. Germline values: CDR1 LNHNV, CDR2 YYDKDF (reference sequence). This CDR3 has 14 amino acids. Losses at the gene ends were 3 bases for V and 8 bases for J; bases not matched to a gene: 4. The study's findings and limits: Shortening of TCRB CDR3s, moderate but significant, appeared in all four CD4+ subsets of Type 1 diabetes patients.

The TCR sequence derives from a man between 18 and 35 years old in good health. The V and J genes are TRBV15 and TRBJ1-6; 7 nucleotides align to TRBD1. Sequenced sample: naive CD4+ T cells from blood. CDR3 nucleotide sequence: TGTGCCACCAGCAGGGGACAGCGGGATTCACCCCTCCACTTT. Translating gives CATSRGQRDSPLHF.